This T cell receptor beta chain was sequenced in a study of blood T cell repertoires in COVID-19. Background on the study: Spain, Italy and the United States supplied samples that represented acute and convalescent COVID-19. In each case, the material was cDNA or gDNA derived from T cells, B-cell-depleted T cells, or PBMCs.

CDR3 size: 14 residues. Germline loops: CDR1 SNHLY, CDR2 FYNNEI. J gave up 6 bases and V 6 bases, and 4 bases lay outside the gene matches. Original processing methods: The assay estimated nucleated cells by amplifying reference gene primers. TCRdb's table, derived via immunoSEQ multiplex PCR, lists solely in-frame clones and lacks some. V and J calls and clone size are given by that table; D and trimming were obtained from the DNA. This sample has around 120,000 clones; 80% to 90% occur once, and the top ten carry more than 5%. The sequence came from a man older than 75 with active or convalescent COVID-19. The rearrangement joins TRBV2 to TRBJ1-4, with 10 bases aligning to TRBD1. The sample comprised peripheral blood. In DNA form, the CDR3 reads TGTGCCAGCAGGGCCGGGACAGGGGATGAAAAACTGTTTTTT. Its translation: CASRAGTGDEKLFF.